The 7 T cell receptor beta chains presented below share a single source sample, sequenced in a study of blood T cell repertoires in COVID-19. Here immunoSEQ multiplex PCR was the method, and the copy in TCRdb shows in-frame clones only, minus some. The data contain tens of thousands of clones, around 89% of them singletons. The specimen was peripheral blood. Receptors were obtained from a man in his fifties or sixties with COVID-19, enrolled during active disease.

The chain's CDR3 is CAISESEGGTDTQYF. The CDR3 nucleotides are TGTGCCATCAGTGAGTCTGAGGGGGGCACAGATACGCAGTATTTT. The rearrangement joins TRBV10-3 to TRBJ2-3; possibly TRBD1 for D (6 bases). CDR3 length equals 15 residues. Trimming shortened V by 0 bases and J by 1 base, and 8 bases separated the two germline ends. CDR1 ENHRY and CDR2 SYGVKD come from the germline V gene.

The chain combines TRBV24-1 with TRBJ2-2; 7 bases line up with TRBD1. CDR1 and CDR2 (germline): KGHDR, SFDVKD. CDR3 length: 16 residues. Trimming removed 0 bases from V and 7 bases from J; junction bases left unmatched: 7. The CDR3: CATSDLSPGDSGELFF. DNA of the CDR3: TGTGCCACCAGTGATTTGAGTCCAGGGGACAGCGGGGAGCTGTTTTTT.

The chain links TRBV11-3 to TRBJ2-3, with D maybe TRBD2 (6 bases). Between the trimmed V and J ends, which lost 4 bases and 2 bases, there was a span of 10 bases. The CDR3 has 14 amino acids. The germline CDR1 and CDR2 sequences are SGHNT and YENEEA. CDR3: CASSWDSDTDTQYF. In nucleotides, the CDR3 is TGTGCCAGCAGCTGGGACTCCGACACAGATACGCAGTATTTT.

J is TRBJ1-5 and V is TRBV15; the D gene is possibly TRBD1 (5 bases). Germline V gene lookup returns CDR1 LNHNV and CDR2 YYDKDF (reference sequence). Trimming took off 1 base at V and 0 bases at J, with 10 bases between the two ends. This CDR3 is 16 amino acids long. CDR3: CATSRAGVYSNQPQHF. CDR3 sequence (DNA): TGTGCCACCAGCAGAGCGGGGGTATATAGCAATCAGCCCCAGCATTTT. Variable domain in full (rest from reference TRBV15 and TRBJ1-5): DAMVIQNPRYQVTQFGKPVTLSCSQTLNHNVMYWYQQKSSQAPKLLFHYYDKDFNNEADTPDNFQSRRPNTSFCFLDIRSPGLGDTAMYLCATSRAGVYSNQPQHFGDGTRLSIL.

The rearrangement uses TRBV28 and TRBJ1-2; the match to TRBD1 covers 10 bases. After removal of 5 bases from V and 4 bases from J, the junction contained 7 bases not matched to a gene. CDR3 length: 15 residues. The germline V gene encodes CDR1 MDHEN and CDR2 SYDVKM. The CDR3 sequence: CASSPLGTGAYGYTF. The DNA of the CDR3 is TGTGCCAGCAGTCCACTCGGGACAGGGGCCTATGGCTACACCTTC.

The V gene is TRBV28, the J gene TRBJ1-5; D is unclear. The CDR3 contains 20 residues. The V and J ends lost 2 bases and 0 bases respectively, with 23 bases between them. Germline-derived CDR1 and CDR2 are MDHEN and SYDVKM. CDR3 sequence reads: CASSLVAITVPFYSNQPQHF. CDR3 sequence (DNA): TGTGCCAGCAGTTTAGTGGCGATCACAGTACCATTTTATAGCAATCAGCCCCAGCATTTT.

The sample holds a few counts of this clone. The V and J genes are TRBV11-2 and TRBJ2-3; 12 bases fit TRBD2. The CDR3 is 16 residues long. CDR1 is SGHAT, CDR2 FQNNGV, per germline. Trimming removed 0 bases from V and 5 bases from J; junction bases left unmatched: 3. CDR3 sequence: CASSLDSSGGVDTQYF. For the CDR3, the DNA is TGTGCCAGCAGCTTAGATTCTAGCGGGGGGGTAGATACGCAGTATTTT.